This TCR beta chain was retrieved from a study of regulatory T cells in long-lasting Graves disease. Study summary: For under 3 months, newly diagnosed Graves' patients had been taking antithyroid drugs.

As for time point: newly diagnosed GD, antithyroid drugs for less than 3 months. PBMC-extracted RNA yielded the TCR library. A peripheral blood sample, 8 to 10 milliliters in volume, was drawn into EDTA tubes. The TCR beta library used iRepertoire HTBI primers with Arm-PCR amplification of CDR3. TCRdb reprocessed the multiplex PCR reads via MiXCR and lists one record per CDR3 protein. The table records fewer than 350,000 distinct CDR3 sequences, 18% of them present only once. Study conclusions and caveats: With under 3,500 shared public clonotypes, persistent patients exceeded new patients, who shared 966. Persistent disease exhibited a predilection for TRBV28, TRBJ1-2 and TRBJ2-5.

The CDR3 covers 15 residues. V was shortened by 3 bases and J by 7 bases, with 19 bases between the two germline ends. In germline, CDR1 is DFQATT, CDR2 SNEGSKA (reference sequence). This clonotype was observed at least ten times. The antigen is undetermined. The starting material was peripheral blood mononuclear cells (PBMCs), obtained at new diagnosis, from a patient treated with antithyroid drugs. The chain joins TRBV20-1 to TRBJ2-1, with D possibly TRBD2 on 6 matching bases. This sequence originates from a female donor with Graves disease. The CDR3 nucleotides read TGCAGTGCTAGCCCCCGGCGGGGTCTAGCAAATGAGCAGTTCTTC. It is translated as CSASPRRGLANEQFF.